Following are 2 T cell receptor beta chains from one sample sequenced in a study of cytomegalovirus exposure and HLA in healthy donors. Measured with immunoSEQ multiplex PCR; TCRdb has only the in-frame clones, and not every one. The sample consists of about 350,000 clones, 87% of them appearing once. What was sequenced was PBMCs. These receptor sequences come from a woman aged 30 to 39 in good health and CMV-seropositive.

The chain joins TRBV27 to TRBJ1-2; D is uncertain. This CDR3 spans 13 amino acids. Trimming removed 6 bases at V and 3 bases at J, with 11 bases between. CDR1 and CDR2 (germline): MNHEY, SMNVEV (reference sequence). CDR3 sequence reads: CASSLTRDYGYTF. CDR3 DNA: TGTGCCAGCAGCTTGACCAGAGACTATGGCTACACCTTC.

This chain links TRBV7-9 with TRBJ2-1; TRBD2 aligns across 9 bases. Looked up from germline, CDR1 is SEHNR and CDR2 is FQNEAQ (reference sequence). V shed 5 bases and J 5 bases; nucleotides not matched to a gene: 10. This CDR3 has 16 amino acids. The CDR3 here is CASSVSGGAPNNEQFF. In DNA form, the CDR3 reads TGTGCCAGCAGCGTTAGCGGGGGCGCCCCCAACAATGAGCAGTTCTTC.